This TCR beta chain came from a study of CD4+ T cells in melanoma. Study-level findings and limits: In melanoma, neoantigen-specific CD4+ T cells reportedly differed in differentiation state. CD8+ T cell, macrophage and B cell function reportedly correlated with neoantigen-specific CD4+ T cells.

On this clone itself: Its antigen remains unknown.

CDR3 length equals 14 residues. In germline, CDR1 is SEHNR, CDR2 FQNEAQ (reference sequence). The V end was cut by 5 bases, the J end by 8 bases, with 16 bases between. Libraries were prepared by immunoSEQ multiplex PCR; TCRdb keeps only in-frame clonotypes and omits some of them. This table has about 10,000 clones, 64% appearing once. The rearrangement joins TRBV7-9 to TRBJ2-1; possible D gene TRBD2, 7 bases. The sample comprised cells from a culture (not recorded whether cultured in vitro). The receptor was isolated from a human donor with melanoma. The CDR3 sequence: CASSPSRGAYEQFF. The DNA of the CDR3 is TGTGCCAGCAGCCCCAGTCGGGGGGCGTATGAGCAGTTCTTC. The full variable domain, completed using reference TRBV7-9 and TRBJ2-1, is DTGVSQNPRHKITKRGQNVTFRCDPISEHNRLYWYRQTLGQGPEFLTYFQNEAQLEKSRLLSDRFSAERPKGSFSTLEIQRTEQGDSAMYLCASSPSRGAYEQFFGPGTRLTVL.